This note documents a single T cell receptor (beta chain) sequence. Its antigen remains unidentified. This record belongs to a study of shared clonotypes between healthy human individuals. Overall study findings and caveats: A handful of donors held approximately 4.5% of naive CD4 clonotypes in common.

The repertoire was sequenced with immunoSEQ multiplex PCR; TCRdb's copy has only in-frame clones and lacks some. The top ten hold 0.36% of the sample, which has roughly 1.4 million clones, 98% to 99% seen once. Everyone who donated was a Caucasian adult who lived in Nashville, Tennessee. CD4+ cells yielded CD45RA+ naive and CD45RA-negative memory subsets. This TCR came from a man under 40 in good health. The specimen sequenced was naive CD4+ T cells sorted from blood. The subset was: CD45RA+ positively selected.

Here the CDR3 DNA reads TGTGCCAGCAGCTCCCGGGACGGCCACTACGAGCAGTACTTC. It yields the protein CASSSRDGHYEQYF. The gene calls are TRBV6-1 and TRBJ2-7; either TRBD1 or TRBD2 may fit D (5 bases each). In germline, CDR1 is MNHNS, CDR2 SASEGT. The CDR3 extends over 14 amino acids. V lost 6 bases to trimming and J lost 3 bases, with 15 bases between them.